Shown below are 17 T cell receptor beta chains from a single sample sequenced in a study of cytotoxic CD8 clonotypes in ibrutinib-treated CLL. Repertoires were generated with immunoSEQ multiplex PCR, while TCRdb's copy carries only in-frame clones and drops some. The table includes more than 300,000 clones, 80% detected once. The sample in question was PBMCs, obtained before ibrutinib treatment. All receptors come from a human donor with chronic lymphocytic leukemia.

The chain has TRBV25-1 and TRBJ2-1; a weak D match, TRBD1 (6 bases). The germline gives CDR1 MGHDK, CDR2 SYGVNS. V was pared by 8 bases and J by 5 bases, with 19 bases between. The CDR3 sequence is 15 residues long. CDR3 amino acids: CASSIRGSPHNEQFF. DNA of the CDR3: TGTGCCAGCTCCATCAGGGGCTCTCCACACAATGAGCAGTTCTTC.

This chain connects TRBV6-6 to TRBJ2-7, with D possibly matching TRBD2 (5 bases). The V gene lost 4 bases and the J gene lost 3 bases, with 13 bases spanning the gap. CDR1 is MNHNY and CDR2 is SVGAGI in the germline V gene (reference sequence). This CDR3 contains 14 residues. CDR3 region: CASSSAEGYYEQYF. CDR3 coding DNA: TGTGCCAGCAGTTCTGCAGAGGGATACTACGAGCAGTACTTC.

V and J are TRBV15 and TRBJ2-7; no reliable D call. CDR1 and CDR2 (germline): LNHNV, YYDKDF (reference sequence). V was trimmed by 7 bases and J by 0 bases, leaving 16 bases between them. This CDR3 contains 15 residues. DNA of the CDR3: TGTGCCACCACCCCGGCCGAAAAGAACTCCTACGAGCAGTACTTC. It codes for CATTPAEKNSYEQYF.

This chain uses TRBV25-1 with TRBJ2-5, with a possible D match to TRBD2 (6 bases). The CDR3 is 13 amino acids. Germline V CDR1 and CDR2: MGHDK, SYGVNS. Trimming removed 4 bases at V and 5 bases at J, with 11 bases between. The CDR3 sequence: CASSAWAGETQYF. Written as DNA, the CDR3 is TGTGCCAGCAGTGCCTGGGCGGGGGAGACCCAGTACTTC.

In DNA form, the CDR3 reads TGTGCCAGCAGTGTCGTCTTTGCGGGAGGCCAAGGTGAGCAGTTCTTC. Amino acid sequence: CASSVVFAGGQGEQFF. This rearrangement joins TRBV6-1 to TRBJ2-1; 8 bases fit TRBD2. V shed 4 bases, J shed 9 bases, and the junction held 14 bases outside the gene matches. Germline V CDR1 and CDR2: MNHNS, SASEGT. CDR3 length: 16 amino acids.

V and J are TRBV7-9 and TRBJ2-7; TRBD2 matches at 14 bases. V dropped 0 bases and J dropped 2; count of bases not matched to a gene: 9. Germline V lookup: CDR1 SEHNR, CDR2 FQNEAQ (reference sequence). This CDR3 contains 19 residues. CDR3 in DNA: TGTGCCAGCAGCTTAGCCTCGGGACTAGCGGGAGTATATCCCTACGAGCAGTACTTC. Translated, it gives CASSLASGLAGVYPYEQYF.

This clone was picked up one time. V and J are TRBV30 and TRBJ2-5; TRBD2 agrees at 8 bases. This CDR3 spans 17 amino acids. Germline-derived CDR1 and CDR2 are GTSNPN and SVGIG (reference sequence). Trimming removed 0 bases from V and 4 bases from J; junction bases left unmatched: 13. The CDR3 coding sequence is TGTGCCTGGAGTGTATTCAGATCCCGGGGGGGAATAGAGACCCAGTACTTC. Its translation: CAWSVFRSRGGIETQYF.

This chain uses TRBV12-5 with TRBJ2-7; D is unresolved. Between the trimmed V and J ends, which lost 0 bases and 4 bases, there was a span of 7 bases. Germline lookup yields CDR1 LGHNT and CDR2 FRNRAP. This CDR3 has 13 residues. The CDR3: CASGLVLRYEQYF. CDR3 nucleotide sequence: TGTGCTAGTGGTTTGGTACTGAGATACGAGCAGTACTTC.

The chain has TRBV28 and TRBJ1-5; 7 bases agree with TRBD1. Germline V lookup: CDR1 MDHEN, CDR2 SYDVKM. The CDR3 length is 13 residues. J gave up 9 bases and V 6 bases, and 8 bases lay outside the gene matches. The CDR3 here is CASRRQGQWPQHF. In DNA, the CDR3 is TGTGCCAGCAGGCGACAGGGACAATGGCCCCAGCATTTT.

CDR3 in amino acids: CASRPSGVSGYTF. Written as DNA, the CDR3 is TGTGCCAGCAGGCCGAGTGGAGTAAGTGGCTACACCTTC. V gene TRBV2 combines with J gene TRBJ1-2; no clear D. Trimming removed 6 bases from V and 7 bases from J, with 15 bases in between. The CDR3 has 13 amino acids. Germline CDR1 reads SNHLY; CDR2 reads FYNNEI. The whole variable domain, remainder taken from reference TRBV2 and TRBJ1-2, is EPEVTQTPSHQVTQMGQEVILRCVPISNHLYFYWYRQILGQKVEFLVSFYNNEISEKSEIFDDQFSVERPDGSNFTLKIRSTKLEDSAMYFCASRPSGVSGYTFGSGTRLTVV.

This rearrangement joins TRBV4-1 to TRBJ1-1; the D is unclear. This CDR3 region has 13 residues. The ends were cut back, 0 bases at V and 10 bases at J, with 12 bases in the middle. Looked up from germline, CDR1 is MGHRA and CDR2 is YSYEKL. CDR3 region: CASSQDPRLRAFF. In DNA form, the CDR3 reads TGCGCCAGCAGCCAAGATCCCCGTCTACGAGCTTTCTTT.

This clone was seen a handful of times. J is TRBJ2-4 and V is TRBV19; TRBD2 aligns across 11 bases. The CDR3 runs to 18 residues. CDR1 LNHDA and CDR2 SQIVND come from the germline V gene (reference sequence). The trim removed 3 bases at V and 0 bases at J, leaving 7 bases unmatched. Here the CDR3 DNA reads TGTGCCAGTAGTATCGGACTAGCGGGTACCCTAGCCAAAAACATTCAGTACTTC. Its translation: CASSIGLAGTLAKNIQYF.

This rearrangement joins TRBV30 to TRBJ1-1; D ambiguous. The CDR3 runs 13 residues. In germline, CDR1 is GTSNPN, CDR2 SVGIG (reference sequence). V lost 0 bases and J lost 4, with 9 bases in between. Written as DNA, the CDR3 is TGTGCCTGGAGTGTGACACGGTTCACTGAAGCTTTCTTT. This translates into CAWSVTRFTEAFF.

The genes are TRBV4-2 and TRBJ1-4, with TRBD1 matching over 7 bases. The V segment lost 4 bases and the J segment 4 bases; nucleotides outside the gene matches: 18. This CDR3 is 19 amino acids long. The germline CDR1 and CDR2 sequences are LGHNA and YNFKEQ. The CDR3 region is CASSRQGRAGRRDNEKLFF. As DNA, the CDR3 is TGTGCCAGCAGCCGACAGGGCAGGGCAGGGAGGCGAGATAATGAAAAACTGTTTTTT.

The V and J genes are TRBV28 and TRBJ2-5; no definite D call. The CDR3 is made up of 13 amino acids. CDR1 MDHEN and CDR2 SYDVKM come from the germline V gene. V was trimmed by 6 bases and J by 7 bases, leaving 15 bases between them. CDR3 region: CASRLVEMGTQYF. CDR3 bases: TGTGCCAGCAGATTGGTGGAGATGGGGACCCAGTACTTC.

The chain employs TRBV4-2 and TRBJ1-2; D is uncertain. Per the germline V gene, CDR1 is LGHNA and CDR2 is YNFKEQ. The germline V and J ends were trimmed by 0 bases and 0 bases, with 5 bases remaining between them. The CDR3 contains 14 residues. CDR3 DNA sequence: TGTGCCAGCAGCCAAGAGGGCTCTAACTATGGCTACACCTTC. Its translation: CASSQEGSNYGYTF.

This clone was found once. The gene calls are TRBV6-1 and TRBJ2-5; 7 nucleotides line up with TRBD1. With 5 bases clipped from V and 3 bases from J, the junction kept 9 bases outside the gene matches. Germline CDR1 is MNHNS and CDR2 is SASEGT. This CDR3 has 15 amino acids. The CDR3 loop reads CASSKTGTEKETQYF. In nucleotides, the CDR3 is TGTGCCAGCAGTAAGACCGGGACAGAGAAAGAGACCCAGTACTTC.